Detailed here is one T cell receptor beta chain. The data are from a study of T cell changes during pregnancy in multiple sclerosis. The repertoire was sequenced with immunoSEQ multiplex PCR; TCRdb's copy has only in-frame clones and lacks some. The sample holds some 50,000 clones; around 93% are singletons and the top ten take around 6.4%. CDR1 is ENHRY, CDR2 SYGVKD, per germline. V dropped 4 bases and J dropped 8 bases, with 13 bases sitting between them. There are 13 residues in the CDR3. The sample in question was CD8+ T cells from peripheral blood mononuclear cells, obtained in the first trimester of pregnancy. This clonotype was sampled from a female donor with multiple sclerosis, enrolled in a pregnancy study. The chain has TRBV10-3 and TRBJ2-3; the D is unclear. CDR3 sequence: CAISALVERTQYF. CDR3 DNA: TGTGCCATCAGTGCTTTGGTCGAGCGTACGCAGTATTTT.